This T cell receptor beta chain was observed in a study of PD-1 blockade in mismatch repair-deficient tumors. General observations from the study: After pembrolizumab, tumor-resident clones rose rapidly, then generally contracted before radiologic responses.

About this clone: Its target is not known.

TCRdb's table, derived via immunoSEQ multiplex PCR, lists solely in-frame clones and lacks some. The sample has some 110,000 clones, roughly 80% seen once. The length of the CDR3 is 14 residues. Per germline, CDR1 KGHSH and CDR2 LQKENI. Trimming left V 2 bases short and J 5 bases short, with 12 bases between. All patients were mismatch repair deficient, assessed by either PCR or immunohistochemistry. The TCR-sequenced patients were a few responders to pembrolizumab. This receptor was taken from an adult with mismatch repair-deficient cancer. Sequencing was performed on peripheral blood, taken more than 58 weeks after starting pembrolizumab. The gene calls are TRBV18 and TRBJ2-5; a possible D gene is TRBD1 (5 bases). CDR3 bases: TGTGCCAGCTCACCATTGGGCAGGGTGGAGACCCAGTACTTC. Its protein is CASSPLGRVETQYF.